This T cell receptor beta chain was profiled in a study of blood T cell repertoires in COVID-19. Only in-frame clones appear in the TCRdb table, and some are missing; sequencing was by immunoSEQ multiplex PCR. The repertoire holds 250,000 to 300,000 clones, with about 86% as singletons. The germline V gene has CDR1 MNHEY and CDR2 SVGAGI. V trimming: 6 bases; J trimming: 9 bases; junction bases outside the gene matches: 11. The CDR3 covers 13 residues. This TCR was recovered from a woman aged 60-70 years with active or convalescent COVID-19. Sequenced material: peripheral blood. The chain links TRBV6-5 to TRBJ2-7, with 7 bases fitting TRBD1. CDR3 amino acids: CASSPLPTGLQYF. In DNA form, the CDR3 reads TGTGCCAGCAGCCCCCTACCGACAGGGCTGCAGTACTTC.